These T cell receptor beta chains were read from a single sample in a study of yellow fever vaccine responses in identical twins. TCRdb re-derived calls from the RT-PCR reads in MiXCR, one entry per CDR3 protein. The table shows 13,000 to 15,000 distinct CDR3 sequences, with approximately 84% occurring only once. The sample was T cells from blood (PBMCs), unsorted or a sorted subset (not recorded which), taken before or after yellow fever vaccination (not recorded which). The origin of the receptors is a woman aged 18-29 years who received the yellow fever vaccine. The CDR3 runs from the conserved cysteine through the conserved F or W.

V | CDR3
TRBV15 | CATSRRTADNTEAFF
TRBV18 | CASSNQGAPHQPQHF
TRBV11-2 | CASRVSSGNTIYF
TRBV20-1 | CSAPLHEQFF
TRBV14 | CASSLKQNSPLHF
TRBV11-1 | CASSSGNGRETQYF
TRBV28 | CASRPHSMNTEAFF
TRBV5-4 | CASSLGLADNEQFF
TRBV11-3 | CASSFGTANEKLFF
TRBV10-1 | CASSESHRPGNTEAFF
TRBV19 | CASRDRHSGANVLTF
TRBV2 | CASSEERGRNEKLFF
TRBV20-1 | CSARLSKRQGPTEAFF
TRBV7-6 | CASTPGGDPGNTIYF
TRBV18 | CASSPRWGPEYEQYF
TRBV2 | CASTPDKAYNEQFF
TRBV15 | CATSRSLSGNTIYF
TRBV11-2 | CASSQGTSGNTIYF
TRBV2 | CASSTYLDNEQFF
TRBV9 | CASSVQGGNYGYTF
TRBV2 | CASSTDAGQGHEQFF
TRBV6-2/TRBV6-3 | CASSYATSGGSQETQYF